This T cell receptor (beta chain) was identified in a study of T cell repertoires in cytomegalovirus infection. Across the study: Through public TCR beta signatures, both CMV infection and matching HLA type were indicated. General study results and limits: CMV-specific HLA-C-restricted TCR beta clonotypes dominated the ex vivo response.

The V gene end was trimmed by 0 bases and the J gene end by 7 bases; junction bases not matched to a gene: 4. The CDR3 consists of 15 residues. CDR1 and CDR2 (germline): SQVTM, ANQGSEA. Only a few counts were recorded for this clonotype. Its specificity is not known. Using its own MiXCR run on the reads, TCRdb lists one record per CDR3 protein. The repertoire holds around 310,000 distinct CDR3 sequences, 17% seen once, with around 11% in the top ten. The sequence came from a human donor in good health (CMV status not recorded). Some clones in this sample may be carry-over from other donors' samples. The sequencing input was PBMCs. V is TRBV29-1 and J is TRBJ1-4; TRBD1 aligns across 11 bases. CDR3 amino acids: CSVEDPGTGGEKLFF. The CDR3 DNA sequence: TGCAGCGTTGAAGACCCCGGGACAGGGGGTGAAAAACTGTTTTTT. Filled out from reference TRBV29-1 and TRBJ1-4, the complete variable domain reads SAVISQKPSRDICQRGTSLTIQCQVDSQVTMMFWYRQQPGQSLTLIATANQGSEATYESGFVIDKFPISRPNLTFSTLTVSNMSPEDSSIYLCSVEDPGTGGEKLFFGSGTQLSVL.